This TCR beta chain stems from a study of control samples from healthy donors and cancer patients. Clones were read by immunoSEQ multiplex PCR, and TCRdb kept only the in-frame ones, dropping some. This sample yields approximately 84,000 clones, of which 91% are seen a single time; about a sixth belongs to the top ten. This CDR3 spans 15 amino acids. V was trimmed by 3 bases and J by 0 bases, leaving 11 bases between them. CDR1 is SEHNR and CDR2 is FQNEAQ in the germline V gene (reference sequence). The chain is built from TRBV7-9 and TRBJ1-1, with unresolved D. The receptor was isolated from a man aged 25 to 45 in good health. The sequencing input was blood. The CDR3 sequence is CASSFAFGMNTEAFF. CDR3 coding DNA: TGTGCCAGCAGCTTCGCCTTTGGGATGAACACTGAAGCTTTCTTT.